This passage covers 10 T cell receptor beta chains from one sample sequenced in a study of CD8 T cells in Susac syndrome. A quantity of about 0.5 to 1 ug RNA underwent reverse transcription using random hexamers. TCRdb itself ran the immunoSEQ multiplex PCR reads through MiXCR, one entry per CDR3 protein. Of roughly 300,000 distinct CDR3 sequences detected, 70% to 90% appear once; the ten largest clones hold approximately 0.12%. Sequences were obtained from CD8+ T cells from PBMCs. The receptors were gathered from a human donor with multiple sclerosis.

The chain is built from TRBV7-9 and TRBJ2-7, with TRBD1 matching over 12 bases. Unmatched junction bases numbered 4, after V lost 4 bases and J lost 6 bases. The CDR3 has 14 amino acids. Germline loops: CDR1 SEHNR, CDR2 FQNEAQ (reference sequence). The chain's CDR3 is CASSSGQGASEQYF. DNA of the CDR3: TGTGCCAGCAGCTCGGGACAGGGGGCCTCCGAGCAGTACTTC.

The chain links TRBV30 to TRBJ2-7, with 9 bases identical to TRBD1. V shed 5 bases, J shed 4 bases, and the junction held 9 bases outside the gene matches. This CDR3 is built from 14 residues. Germline V gene lookup returns CDR1 GTSNPN and CDR2 SVGIG (reference sequence). The CDR3 nucleotides are TGTGCCTGGCTGCGGACAGGGGAGATATACGAGCAGTACTTC. Its protein product is CAWLRTGEIYEQYF.

The genes are TRBV11-3 and TRBJ2-1; D unresolved. Trimming took 5 bases from V and 4 from J, leaving 15 bases between them. The length of the CDR3 is 15 residues. Germline CDR1 reads SGHNT; CDR2 reads YENEEA. The chain's CDR3 is CASSLGPSRYNEQFF. The CDR3 DNA is TGTGCCAGCAGCCTCGGGCCGTCCCGATACAATGAGCAGTTCTTC. The full variable domain, its missing parts supplied by reference TRBV11-3 and TRBJ2-1, is EAGVVQSPRYKIIEKKQPVAFWCNPISGHNTLYWYLQNLGQGPELLIRYENEEAVDDSQLPKDRFSAERLKGVDSTLKIQPAELGDSAVYLCASSLGPSRYNEQFFGPGTRLTVL.

This sequence joins TRBV4-2 and TRBJ1-5, with D unresolved. V shed 0 bases and J shed 0 bases, with 6 bases lying between them. This CDR3 spans 15 amino acids. CDR1 is LGHNA and CDR2 is YNFKEQ in the germline V gene. In nucleotides, the CDR3 is TGTGCCAGCAGCCAAGAACGGGATAGCAATCAGCCCCAGCATTTT. Its translation is CASSQERDSNQPQHF.

This sequence joins TRBV7-9 and TRBJ1-3; no clear D gene. The CDR3 has 18 amino acids. Trimming stripped 2 bases from V and 6 bases from J, with 23 bases between. From germline, CDR1 is SEHNR and CDR2 FQNEAQ (reference sequence). CDR3 nucleotide sequence: TGTGCCAGCAGCTTAATGGCAGGTTTTAGTTCTCGAGAAAACACCATATATTTT. Encoded protein: CASSLMAGFSSRENTIYF.

The V call is TRBV4-1, the J call TRBJ1-1; D unclear. Germline V CDR1 and CDR2: MGHRA, YSYEKL. The length of the CDR3 is 15 residues. Trimming took off 2 bases at V and 4 bases at J, with 14 bases between the two ends. The DNA for the CDR3 is TGCGCCAGCAGCCAAAATCGAGCCGTCGGCACTGAAGCTTTCTTT. Protein: CASSQNRAVGTEAFF.

The sample holds one count of this clonotype. The J gene is TRBJ2-3, the V gene TRBV28, with D possibly being TRBD2 (6 bases). Trimming left V 2 bases short and J 0 bases short, with 15 bases between. Germline V gives CDR1 MDHEN, CDR2 SYDVKM. There are 17 residues in the CDR3. CDR3 loop: CASSLAMGGSSTDTQYF. The CDR3 DNA follows: TGTGCCAGCAGTTTAGCGATGGGAGGTTCTAGCACAGATACGCAGTATTTT.

This clonotype was observed once. This rearrangement joins TRBV10-3 to TRBJ2-2; D is uncertain. The V gene's germline CDR1 is ENHRY and CDR2 SYGVKD. V gave up 3 bases and J gave up 6 bases, with 14 bases separating them. This CDR3 has 15 residues. The CDR3 DNA is TGTGCCATCAGTGATCCCAGACCGTTGCCCGGGGAGCTGTTTTTT. Translated: CAISDPRPLPGELFF.

V and J are TRBV28 and TRBJ2-4, with 16 positions matching TRBD2. The V gene end was trimmed by 6 bases and the J gene end by 8 bases; junction bases not matched to a gene: 7. The CDR3 spans 16 residues. Germline assignment: CDR1 MDHEN and CDR2 SYDVKM. CDR3 sequence (DNA): TGTGCCAGCAGGAGGGGACTAGCGGGAGGGAGGGACATTCAGTACTTC. Its protein product is CASRRGLAGGRDIQYF. Together with reference TRBV28 and TRBJ2-4, the CDR3 gives the full variable domain: DVKVTQSSRYLVKRTGEKVFLECVQDMDHENMFWYRQDPGLGLRLIYFSYDVKMKEKGDIPEGYSVSREKKERFSLILESASTNQTSMYLCASRRGLAGGRDIQYFGAGTRLSVL.

The chain has TRBV11-1 and TRBJ2-5, with D perhaps TRBD1 or TRBD2 (6 bases each). V lost 4 bases and J 4 bases, leaving 13 bases between the germline ends. Germline values: CDR1 SGHAT, CDR2 FQDESV (reference sequence). The CDR3 is 14 residues long. The CDR3 nucleotides read TGTGCCAGCAGCTCAGGAGGGGGGACAGAGACCCAGTACTTC. Its translation: CASSSGGGTETQYF.